The clone carrying this TCR beta chain has only one observation. Its antigen is not identified. RNA extraction was followed by reverse transcription into cDNA, which acted as the sequencing template. Sequencing was performed with immunoSEQ multiplex PCR; in TCRdb, only in-frame clones are kept and a portion is missing. This sample has roughly 110,000 clones, with roughly 50% found just once. The data stem from a study of CD8+ T cells in alopecia areata. Turning to the study itself: Tofacitinib therapy lasting 6 to 18 months was followed by 6 months off drug. Notes on the study in general: Within the top 100, expanded CD8+ clones significantly decreased with tofacitinib, as did scalp clonality.

Treatment: oral pan-JAK inhibitor, 5-10 mg twice daily. This clonotype originated in a human donor with alopecia areata. Material: CD8+ T cells sorted from blood, obtained at week 24, from a patient treated with tofacitinib.

CDR3 amino acids: CASSSAAYEQYF. In DNA form, the CDR3 reads TGTGCCAGCAGCAGTGCCGCCTACGAGCAGTACTTC. The chain combines TRBV13 with TRBJ2-7; D call uncertain. From germline, CDR1 is PRHDT and CDR2 FYEKMQ (reference sequence). This CDR3 region has 12 residues. Between the trimmed V and J ends, which lost 5 bases and 2 bases, there was a span of 7 bases. The full variable domain, rest sourced from reference TRBV13 and TRBJ2-7, is AAGVIQSPRHLIKEKRETATLKCYPIPRHDTVYWYQQGPGQDPQFLISFYEKMQSDKGSIPDRFSAQQFSDYHSELNMSSLELGDSALYFCASSSAAYEQYFGPGTRLTVT.